The 22 T cell receptor beta chains presented below share a single source sample, sequenced in a study of CD8 T cells in Susac syndrome. Reverse transcription of about 0.45 to 1 ug RNA was carried out with random hexamers. MiXCR, run by TCRdb on the immunoSEQ multiplex PCR reads, gives a single entry per CDR3 protein. Of around 170,000 distinct CDR3 sequences listed, roughly 94% were seen once; the top ten hold around 0.16%. The source material was CD8+ T cells from PBMCs. Source of these receptors: a human donor with Susac syndrome.

The J gene is TRBJ1-2, the V gene TRBV28; D gene unclear. This CDR3 contains 12 residues. Germline assignment: CDR1 MDHEN and CDR2 SYDVKM. V was shortened by 4 bases and J by 0 bases, with 3 bases between the two germline ends. As DNA, the CDR3 is TGTGCCAGCAGTTCGCCTAACTATGGCTACACCTTC. Residues: CASSSPNYGYTF.

The chain couples TRBV2 to TRBJ1-2, with a weak D call TRBD1 (6 bases). CDR3 length: 13 amino acids. Germline V lookup: CDR1 SNHLY, CDR2 FYNNEI. Trimming shortened V by 1 base and J by 8 bases, and 11 bases separated the two germline ends. The CDR3 loop is CASSEGTGKGYTF. CDR3 sequence (DNA): TGTGCCAGCAGTGAAGGCACAGGGAAGGGCTACACCTTC.

The chain combines TRBV6-6 with TRBJ2-4; 10 nucleotides match TRBD2. The CDR3 contains 15 residues. The germline V gene encodes CDR1 MNHNY and CDR2 SVGAGI (reference sequence). V lost 5 bases to trimming and J lost 7 bases; unmatched junction nucleotides: 8. CDR3 loop: CASSPRTSGFNIQYF. DNA of the CDR3: TGTGCCAGCAGTCCCCGGACTAGCGGTTTTAACATTCAGTACTTC.

The chain carries TRBV3-1 and TRBJ2-3; D is ambiguous. With 0 bases removed from V and 6 bases from J, the gap between germline ends came to 13 bases. The CDR3 has 15 residues. The V gene's germline CDR1 is LGHDT and CDR2 YNNKEL (reference sequence). The CDR3 region is CASSQESPPDDTQYF. CDR3 sequence (DNA): TGTGCCAGCAGCCAAGAGTCCCCACCGGATGATACGCAGTATTTT.

The chain has TRBV28 and TRBJ1-2, with D unclear. The V end lost 7 bases, the J end lost 5 bases, and 20 bases lay between the germline ends. This CDR3 has 15 amino acids. The V gene's germline CDR1 is MDHEN and CDR2 SYDVKM. The CDR3 region has the DNA TGTGCCAGCACTTCTCGGGGTACTGAGGTGTATGGCTACACCTTC. It specifies CASTSRGTEVYGYTF.

The gene calls are TRBV2 and TRBJ2-1; D gene ambiguous. Trimming removed 7 bases from V and 5 bases from J, with 6 bases in between. This CDR3 spans 11 amino acids. Germline values: CDR1 SNHLY, CDR2 FYNNEI. The CDR3 is CASIGNNEQFF. Here the CDR3 DNA reads TGTGCCAGCATCGGAAACAATGAGCAGTTCTTC.

V is TRBV11-2 and J is TRBJ2-4; no clear D. The CDR3 totals 15 residues. The germline V gene has CDR1 SGHAT and CDR2 FQNNGV. V was shortened by 4 bases and J by 5 bases, with 15 bases between the two germline ends. The CDR3 DNA follows: TGTGCCAGCAGCTCCCTCCTAAAGGGTCAAAACATTCAGTACTTC. This translates into CASSSLLKGQNIQYF. Supplemented by reference TRBV11-2 and TRBJ2-4, the full variable domain reads EAGVAQSPRYKIIEKRQSVAFWCNPISGHATLYWYQQILGQGPKLLIQFQNNGVVDDSQLPKDRFSAERLKGVDSTLKIQPAKLEDSAVYLCASSSLLKGQNIQYFGAGTRLSVL.

V and J are TRBV20-1 and TRBJ1-2; D is possibly TRBD1 (6 bases). V was cut by 0 bases and J by 3 bases, with 14 bases left in between. The CDR3 covers 15 residues. Germline V gene sequence: CDR1 DFQATT, CDR2 SNEGSKA (reference sequence). CDR3 amino acids: CSARDYRGPDYGYTF. The CDR3 nucleotides read TGCAGTGCTAGAGATTATCGGGGGCCTGACTATGGCTACACCTTC.

CDR3 coding DNA: TGCAGCGTTGAAGCCCCTAGCCACGAGCAGTACTTC. The encoded protein is CSVEAPSHEQYF. The V gene is TRBV29-1, the J gene TRBJ2-7, with TRBD2 as a possible D gene (5 bases). V was trimmed by 1 base and J by 5 bases, leaving 9 bases between them. The CDR3 covers 12 residues. Germline values: CDR1 SQVTM, CDR2 ANQGSEA.

The chain links TRBV27 to TRBJ2-2; no clear D. The CDR3 has 17 amino acids. Germline-derived CDR1 and CDR2 are MNHEY and SMNVEV (reference sequence). Trimming took 3 bases from V and 6 from J, leaving 20 bases between them. The CDR3: CASSFRYATMGSGELFF. CDR3 in DNA: TGTGCCAGCAGTTTTCGATACGCTACAATGGGCTCCGGGGAGCTGTTTTTT.

This clonotype was found once. This chain uses TRBV20-1 with TRBJ2-7; TRBD2 matches at 11 bases. With 3 bases clipped from V and 2 bases from J, the junction kept 9 bases outside the gene matches. This CDR3 contains 16 residues. Germline V gene sequence: CDR1 DFQATT, CDR2 SNEGSKA (reference sequence). The CDR3 reads CSASSNIAGGAYEQYF. The CDR3, as DNA: TGCAGTGCTAGCTCCAACATAGCGGGAGGGGCCTACGAGCAGTACTTC.

This clonotype was seen a single time. This chain links TRBV21-1 with TRBJ2-1; TRBD2, the table's D call, was not compared with the DNA. TRBV21-1 is a recognized pseudogene. CDR3 length: 16 amino acids. The CDR3 sequence is CASSNGDSSSYNEQFF. CDR3 DNA sequence: TGTGCCAGCAGCAACGGGGACTCTAGCTCCTACAATGAGCAGTTCTTC.

V gene TRBV20-1 combines with J gene TRBJ2-5; 8 bases match TRBD1. Trimming removed 7 bases from V and 1 base from J; junction bases left unmatched: 26. CDR3 length: 20 residues. Germline V gene data show CDR1 as DFQATT and CDR2 as SNEGSKA (reference sequence). In DNA, the CDR3 is TGCAGTGTGAGCAGGGGGCAAGGGTTTCCTCATCCGGTGGTCCAAGAGACCCAGTACTTC. Translation gives CSVSRGQGFPHPVVQETQYF.

The V and J genes are TRBV7-9 and TRBJ2-5, with TRBD2 matching over 8 bases. With V trimmed by 5 bases and J by 1 base, 6 bases remained unmatched. This CDR3 is 15 amino acids long. Germline CDR1 and CDR2: SEHNR and FQNEAQ (reference sequence). CDR3 residues: CASSAAGTSQETQYF. The CDR3 DNA follows: TGTGCCAGCAGCGCAGCCGGGACTAGCCAAGAGACCCAGTACTTC. Full variable domain (outside the CDR3, taken from reference TRBV7-9 and TRBJ2-5): DTGVSQNPRHKITKRGQNVTFRCDPISEHNRLYWYRQTLGQGPEFLTYFQNEAQLEKSRLLSDRFSAERPKGSFSTLEIQRTEQGDSAMYLCASSAAGTSQETQYFGPGTRLLVL.

CDR3 DNA sequence: TGTGCCAGCACTCTGGGGGTCGGAGCTAACTATGGCTACACCTTC. It translates to CASTLGVGANYGYTF. The rearrangement links TRBV12-3 or TRBV12-4 to TRBJ1-2; D might be TRBD1 (5 bases). The CDR3 contains 15 residues. The V gene lost 7 bases and the J gene lost 0 bases, with 15 bases spanning the gap.

The chain links TRBV14 to TRBJ1-3; TRBD1 might be the D (6 bases). V was pared by 0 bases and J by 4 bases, with 10 bases between. Germline lookup yields CDR1 SGHDN and CDR2 FVKESK. The CDR3 runs 15 residues. CDR3: CASSQDQGSGNTIYF. CDR3 DNA: TGTGCCAGCAGCCAAGATCAGGGGTCCGGAAACACCATATATTTT.

The V gene is TRBV7-9, the J gene TRBJ1-4, with 9 bases identical to TRBD1. V dropped 7 bases and J dropped 6; count of bases not matched to a gene: 6. Germline V gene lookup returns CDR1 SEHNR and CDR2 FQNEAQ (reference sequence). The CDR3 sequence is 14 residues long. The CDR3 DNA sequence: TGTGCCAGCACCCTCGGACAGGGGCATGAAAAACTGTTTTTT. Its protein is CASTLGQGHEKLFF.

The chain uses TRBV6-5 and TRBJ2-2; D unresolved. This CDR3 is 15 amino acids long. The V gene lost 2 bases and the J gene lost 0 bases, with 7 bases spanning the gap. Germline V gene sequence: CDR1 MNHEY, CDR2 SVGAGI. CDR3 protein: CASSYGRPNTGELFF. CDR3 nucleotides: TGTGCCAGCAGTTACGGCCGGCCGAACACCGGGGAGCTGTTTTTT.

The J gene is TRBJ1-2, the V gene TRBV20-1; D not certain. Between the trimmed V and J ends, which lost 0 bases and 6 bases, there was a span of 5 bases. The germline V gene encodes CDR1 DFQATT and CDR2 SNEGSKA (reference sequence). The CDR3 runs 11 residues. The CDR3 sequence: CSAREYDGYTF. The CDR3 DNA reads TGCAGTGCTAGAGAGTATGATGGCTACACCTTC.

This chain connects TRBV6-5 to TRBJ1-1; D is undetermined. Deletions cut 0 bases from V and 1 base from J, with 9 bases between. The CDR3 length is 15 residues. Germline-derived CDR1 and CDR2 are MNHEY and SVGAGI. The CDR3 nucleotides are TGTGCCAGCAGTTACTCGAACGGCAAGAACACTGAAGCTTTCTTT. Its protein is CASSYSNGKNTEAFF.

The chain combines TRBV19 with TRBJ2-7, with TRBD2 as a possible D gene (6 bases). CDR1 and CDR2 from the germline V gene are LNHDA and SQIVND (reference sequence). The CDR3 is 13 amino acids. Trimming left V 7 bases short and J 6 bases short, with 16 bases between. CDR3 sequence: CASMGTSFSEQYF. CDR3 bases: TGTGCCAGTATGGGGACTTCCTTCTCCGAGCAGTACTTC. The full variable domain, in which reference TRBV19 and TRBJ2-7 provide the parts outside the CDR3, is DGGITQSPKYLFRKEGQNVTLSCEQNLNHDAMYWYRQDPGQGLRLIYYSQIVNDFQKGDIAEGYSVSREKKESFPLTVTSAQKNPTAFYLCASMGTSFSEQYFGPGTRLTVT.

The chain joins TRBV5-6 to TRBJ1-2; TRBD1 might be the D (6 bases). V was trimmed by 0 bases and J by 8 bases, leaving 17 bases between them. The CDR3 consists of 15 residues. Germline V lookup: CDR1 SGHDT, CDR2 YYEEEE. The CDR3 spells CASSLERVAGEGYTF. The CDR3 region has the DNA TGTGCCAGCAGCTTGGAGCGGGTGGCAGGGGAAGGCTACACCTTC.